This is a list of T cell receptor beta chains from one sample in a study of blood T cells in healthy people across ages. TCRdb re-called the 5' RACE reads with MiXCR, one entry per CDR3 protein. The data hold around 970,000 distinct CDR3 sequences, with roughly 51% observed a single time. The specimen was blood. The receptors stem from a woman in her sixties in good health. Both conserved end residues are part of each CDR3. The order of the fields is D gene, V gene, clone size, J gene, CDR3 protein, CDR3 DNA. D genes are given only for firm matches. Clone sizes are given selectively: once, few, many, or a class where the clone is expanded.

D: -
V: TRBV29-1
size: -
J: TRBJ2-2
CDR3: CSALRVGELFF
DNA: TGCAGCGCCCTTCGGGTCGGGGAGCTGTTTTTT

D: TRBD2
V: TRBV29-1
size: many
J: TRBJ2-7
CDR3: CSVRTSGNSYEQYF
DNA: TGCAGCGTTCGTACTAGCGGGAACTCCTACGAGCAGTACTTC

D: TRBD1
V: TRBV28
size: -
J: TRBJ2-7
CDR3: CASSSHRGVRNEQYF
DNA: TGTGCCAGCAGTTCCCACAGGGGGGTCCGCAATGAGCAGTACTTC

D: -
V: TRBV7-9
size: few
J: TRBJ2-3
CDR3: CASPGGRTSTDTQYF
DNA: TGTGCCAGCCCCGGGGGCAGAACTAGCACAGATACGCAGTATTTT

D: TRBD2
V: TRBV27
size: many
J: TRBJ2-5
CDR3: CASRQGLATKGAQYF
DNA: TGTGCCAGCAGACAAGGACTAGCGACCAAGGGGGCCCAGTACTTC

D: -
V: TRBV5-6
size: -
J: TRBJ2-3
CDR3: CASSPQRGLTDTQYF
DNA: TGTGCCAGCAGCCCACAACGTGGCCTCACAGATACGCAGTATTTT

D: -
V: TRBV7-2
size: few
J: TRBJ1-6
CDR3: CASSLSGSYNSPLHF
DNA: TGTGCCAGCAGCTTGAGTGGGTCCTATAATTCACCCCTCCACTTT

D: TRBD2
V: TRBV7-7
size: -
J: TRBJ2-1
CDR3: CASSSGLAIYNEQFF
DNA: TGTGCCAGCAGCTCGGGACTAGCTATTTACAATGAGCAGTTCTTC

D: TRBD2
V: TRBV7-9
size: -
J: TRBJ2-3
CDR3: CASSQAGGTQYF
DNA: TGTGCCAGCAGCCAGGCGGGAGGTACGCAGTATTTT

D: TRBD2
V: TRBV5-1
size: -
J: TRBJ2-4
CDR3: CASSLGLAGNLAKNIQYF
DNA: TGCGCCAGCAGCTTGGGACTAGCGGGAAACTTAGCCAAAAACATTCAGTACTTC